This TCR beta chain was captured in a study of blood T cells in healthy people across ages. Then a second PCR, running roughly 6 to 11 cycles, was carried out with a sample-barcoded 5' primer and a J-beta primer mix. TCRdb re-called the 5' RACE reads with MiXCR, one entry per CDR3 protein. Found here are roughly 1,800,000 distinct CDR3 sequences, 40% to 55% of them singletons; the top ten hold over 2%. CDR3 length: 19 amino acids. Trimming took 3 bases from V and 6 from J; bases not matched to a gene: 20. The germline V gene has CDR1 LGHNA and CDR2 YSLEER. This clonotype was counted a few times. The TCR sequence derives from a woman between 40 and 55 years old in good health. Sequenced input: blood. The V and J genes are TRBV4-3 and TRBJ2-3; 8 bases agree with TRBD2. The CDR3 nucleotides read TGCGCCAGCAGCCAGGAAAGATGGAGACGTGGACTAGCCAAGGATACGCAGTATTTT. Protein sequence: CASSQERWRRGLAKDTQYF.